Given below is one T cell receptor beta chain in context. One end of the junction fails to match germline, which may point to a read error. The library came from three nested PCR rounds adapted from ARM-PCR protocols. TCRdb reprocessed the multiplex PCR reads with MiXCR, giving one entry per CDR3 protein. The sample contains 80,000 to 130,000 distinct CDR3 sequences, about 62% of which appear only once. The sample comes from a study of tumor and adjacent non-tumor tissue in lung cancer. The overall study: Samples averaged around 4 million productive TCRbeta reads each.

This sample's RNA came from whole unsorted tissue. This non-tumor lung sample came from over 3 cm beyond the tumor edge. From germline, CDR1 is SGHAT and CDR2 FQNNGV. The CDR3 is 18 residues long. The sequencing input was distant non-tumor lung tissue. The genes are TRBV11-2 and TRBJ2-1; 8 bases align to TRBD2. The sequence came from a young man with non-small cell lung cancer. The CDR3 region is CASSLRVGPAGAYHEQFF. The CDR3 DNA sequence: TGTGCCAGCAGCTTACGGGTCGGGCCAGCGGGGGCCTACCATGAGCAGTTCTTC.